This TCR beta chain was captured in a study of blood T cell repertoires in COVID-19. Only in-frame clones appear in the TCRdb table, and some are missing; sequencing was by immunoSEQ multiplex PCR. The data hold around 400,000 clones, with roughly 91% observed a single time. Trimming shortened V by 1 base and J by 5 bases, and 14 bases separated the two germline ends. The CDR3 runs to 15 residues. In germline, CDR1 is SNHLY, CDR2 FYNNEI. The V and J genes are TRBV2 and TRBJ1-1; TRBD1 might be the D (5 bases). Specimen: PBMCs or T cells enriched from blood (not recorded which). The TCR comes from a woman aged 25 to 39 who had recovered from COVID-19. The DNA of the CDR3 is TGTGCCAGCAGTGAAGACAGACAGAGTGGGACTGAAGCTTTCTTT. Residues: CASSEDRQSGTEAFF.